This is a list of T cell receptor beta chains from one sample in a study of cytomegalovirus exposure and HLA in healthy donors. Here immunoSEQ multiplex PCR was the method, and the copy in TCRdb shows in-frame clones only, minus some. This table lists 96,000 or so clones. The sample comprised PBMCs. The receptors here all came from a girl between 5 and 17 years old in good health and CMV-seropositive. Each CDR3 is given with its conserved first and last residue. The order of the fields is V gene, D gene, CDR3 protein. D genes are given only for firm matches.

TRBV4-3 | NA | CASSQVGQGEEKLFF
TRBV5-4 | TRBD1 | CASSPGGGQGADSPLHF
TRBV5-4 | TRBD1 | CASSMNRGLGSGYTF
TRBV4-1 | NA | CASSQDTAAGSYGYTF
TRBV5-4 | TRBD2 | CASSPPPRSGGNEQFF
TRBV6-6 | TRBD2 | CATVAGPPYEQYF
TRBV7-2 | TRBD1 | CASSLRDRDEQYF
TRBV7-2 | TRBD2 | CASSLDLAGGRSSYNEQFF
TRBV28 | NA | CASRGADMHTF
TRBV9 | TRBD1 | CASSVGTGTGNTIYF
TRBV6-1 | NA | CASSEWRRTSPDYGYTF
TRBV18 | NA | CASAPPLGAGANVLTF
TRBV7-9 | NA | CASSRTEDYGYTF
TRBV19 | TRBD1 | CASSLGQGNEQFF
TRBV29-1 | NA | CSVERTSNTEAFF
TRBV30 | NA | CAWTGKGPEAFF
TRBV15 | TRBD1 | CATSRDRDRGVQGYTF
TRBV27 | TRBD1 | CASSRSGGWEETQYF
TRBV14 | NA | CASSFMTSIDTQYF
TRBV14 | NA | CASSQGRNSPLHF
TRBV7-2 | NA | CASSLERNEKLFF
TRBV7-9 | TRBD1 | CASSSLEAGGDTGELFF